The following is a TCR beta chain sequence with its context. What it recognizes is unknown. This CDR3 spans 14 amino acids. Germline lookup yields CDR1 SGHRS and CDR2 YFSETQ. The V and J ends lost 5 bases and 2 bases respectively, with 11 bases between them. This specimen belongs to a study of T-cell reconstitution after alpha-beta-depleted transplantation in children. The study, taken as a whole, reports: Fresh T-cell production supplied most of the T-cell counts and diversity seen one year after transplant. Approximately two months post-transplant, alpha-beta T cells reportedly originated from several hundred expanded graft clones. Elevated TCRbeta diversity at day 60 was traced, in some patients, to surviving recipient T cells and thymic progenitors.

A TCRbeta library incorporating unique molecular identifiers was prepared. From the PCR reads, TCRdb called clonotypes with MiXCR, one entry per CDR3 protein. This sample has around 800,000 distinct CDR3 sequences; around 17% occur once, and the top ten carry around 4.5%. The chain couples TRBV5-1 to TRBJ1-3; a possible D gene is TRBD1 (6 bases). The sample was PBMCs, mostly from graft donor cells, taken 360 days after TCRalphabeta/CD19-depleted stem cell transplant. The source is a male patient aged 5 to 17 who had a stem cell transplant for acute lymphoblastic leukemia, so the T cells may come from the graft donor. CDR3 bases: TGCGCCAGCAGGGAACAGGGCACTGGAAACACCATATATTTT. This translates into CASREQGTGNTIYF. Complete variable domain (other parts from reference TRBV5-1 and TRBJ1-3): KAGVTQTPRYLIKTRGQQVTLSCSPISGHRSVSWYQQTPGQGLQFLFEYFSETQRNKGNFPGRFSGRQFSNSRSEMNVSTLELGDSALYLCASREQGTGNTIYFGEGSWLTVV.